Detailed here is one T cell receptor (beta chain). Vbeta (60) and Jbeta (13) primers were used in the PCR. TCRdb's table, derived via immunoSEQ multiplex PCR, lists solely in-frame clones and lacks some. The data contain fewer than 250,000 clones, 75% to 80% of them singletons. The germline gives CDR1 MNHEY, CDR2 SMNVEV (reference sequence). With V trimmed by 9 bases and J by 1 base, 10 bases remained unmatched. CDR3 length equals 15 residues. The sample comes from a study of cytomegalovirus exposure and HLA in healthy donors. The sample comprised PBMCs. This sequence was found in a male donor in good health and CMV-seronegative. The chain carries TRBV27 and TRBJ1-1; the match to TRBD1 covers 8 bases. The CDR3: CASTLTGGGNTEAFF. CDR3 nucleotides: TGTGCCAGTACCTTAACAGGGGGGGGGAACACTGAAGCTTTCTTT.